These T cell receptor beta chains were read from a single sample in a study of blood T cell repertoires in COVID-19. The assay was immunoSEQ multiplex PCR, and TCRdb's table has in-frame clones only and misses some. Here the sample spans 100,000 to 150,000 clones, around 81% being singletons. The sample was peripheral blood. The receptors originated from a man aged 40-55 years with active or convalescent COVID-19. CDR3s include the opening cysteine and the closing phenylalanine or tryptophan. D genes are given only for firm matches. Part of the rows lack a size; the others show once, few, many or a class for expanded clones.

.,.,TRBV7-2,TRBJ2-3,TGTGCCAGCAGCTTAGCGACGGGACTGCCTCGCACAGATACGCAGTATTTT,CASSLATGLPRTDTQYF
TRBD1,.,TRBV13,TRBJ1-4,TGTGCCAGCAGCTTAGGGGACAGGGGGATTAATGAAAAACTGTTTTTT,CASSLGDRGINEKLFF
.,.,TRBV2,TRBJ2-6,TGTGCCAGCAGTGAAAACAGGGCCTCTGGGGCCAACGTCCTGACTTTC,CASSENRASGANVLTF
TRBD1,.,TRBV5-1,TRBJ2-5,TGCGCCAGCAGTCCTGGGACAGGGCAAGAGACCCAGTACTTC,CASSPGTGQETQYF
.,.,TRBV28,TRBJ2-7,TGTGCCAGCAGCCTACCTGGACAAGCCGGTATGCCGCAGTACTTC,CASSLPGQAGMPQYF
TRBD1,.,TRBV9,TRBJ2-5,TGTGCCAGCAGCGTACTGGGGACAGGGCCCGGGACCCAGTACTTC,CASSVLGTGPGTQYF
.,few,TRBV7-2,TRBJ1-3,TGTGCCAGCAGCTTGGTGGACAGCGCCCGAAACACCATATATTTT,CASSLVDSARNTIYF
.,.,TRBV7-2,TRBJ1-5,TGTGCCAGCAGCTTAGAGATTCGGGGGACGGGCAATCAGCCCCAGCATTTT,CASSLEIRGTGNQPQHF
TRBD2,.,TRBV6-5,TRBJ2-3,TGTGCCGGGGGACTAGCGAGAAACACAGATACGCAGTATTTT,CAGGLARNTDTQYF
TRBD1,.,TRBV27,TRBJ1-5,TGTGCCAGCAGACGGACAGGTGGAAATCAGCCCCAGCATTTT,CASRRTGGNQPQHF
.,.,TRBV4-1,TRBJ1-5,TGCGCCAGCAGCCAAGGCCATCAGGGGAGGGGCAATCAGCCCCAGCATTTT,CASSQGHQGRGNQPQHF
TRBD1,.,TRBV6-5,TRBJ2-5,TGTGCCAGCAGCCTTGGGGACAGGGACCAAGAGACCCAGTACTTC,CASSLGDRDQETQYF